This T cell receptor (beta chain) was sequenced during a study of shared clonotypes between healthy human individuals. Turning to the study itself: The cohort had two women and a few men, ages 18 to 49.

In the naive CD8 group, cells lacked CD45RO and were positively selected for CCR7, so terminally differentiated effector memory CD45RA+ cells were left out. Deep-level running was used for the assay. Source study methods: ImmunoSEQ supplied junction-only sequences lacking quality scores, so filtering was different. TCRdb keeps only in-frame clones here, not all; method: immunoSEQ multiplex PCR. The DNA was the basis for D and trimming; V, J and clone size are from that table. This sample has about 1,900,000 clones, with over 85% found just once. Details on this clone: The antigen is not known.

The CDR3 has 16 residues. CDR1 is LGHNA, CDR2 YNFKEQ, per germline. V lost 0 bases, J lost 3 bases, and 14 bases lay in between. Study-level results: A limitation of the genetic and exposure-history diversity represented arose from few donors.

V gene TRBV4-2 combines with J gene TRBJ1-2; a possible D gene is TRBD1 (6 bases). This TCR was recovered from a man aged 18 to 30 in good health. The sequencing sample was made of naive CD8+ T cells sorted from blood. CDR3 sequence reads: CASSQDAPGEDYGYTF. The CDR3 coding sequence is TGTGCCAGCAGCCAAGATGCTCCAGGGGAGGACTATGGCTACACCTTC.